Each of the 16 T cell receptor beta chains below was sequenced from the same sample in a study of blood T cells in healthy people across ages. For the second PCR, which ran for roughly 6 to 11 cycles, a sample-barcoded 5' primer and a J-beta primer mix were used. TCRdb itself ran the 5' RACE reads through MiXCR, one entry per CDR3 protein. This table holds around 1,800,000 distinct CDR3 sequences, about two fifths found once. Sample: blood. The receptor source for this set is a human donor in good health.

This clonotype was detected only a few times. The J gene is TRBJ2-7, the V gene TRBV4-1; D is tentatively TRBD1 or TRBD2 (5 bases each). Germline V gene lookup returns CDR1 MGHRA and CDR2 YSYEKL. Trimming took off 4 bases at V and 6 bases at J, with 16 bases between the two ends. The CDR3 is 14 residues long. The CDR3 reads CASSLSGAPAEQYF. CDR3 sequence (DNA): TGCGCCAGCAGCCTGTCCGGGGCGCCTGCCGAGCAGTACTTC.

The table lists this clonotype with a few counts. The chain uses TRBV2 and TRBJ1-2; D is unresolved. The CDR3 extends over 13 amino acids. Germline V gene sequence: CDR1 SNHLY, CDR2 FYNNEI. Between the trimmed V and J ends, which lost 10 bases and 2 bases, there was a span of 14 bases. CDR3 loop: CATRPVQNYGYTF. The CDR3 bases are TGTGCCACCAGGCCCGTCCAAAACTATGGCTACACCTTC.

This clonotype has just a few counts. J is TRBJ2-1 and V is TRBV29-1; D unresolved. V lost 6 bases and J 10 bases, leaving 10 bases between the germline ends. Germline CDR1 is SQVTM and CDR2 is ANQGSEA. The CDR3 is 10 residues long. Written as DNA, the CDR3 is TGCAGCGTAGCCGCCCTCGAGCAGTTCTTC. Translation: CSVAALEQFF.

This clonotype was seen only a few times. A read error may produce the germline difference seen at one junction end. This chain joins TRBV7-6 and TRBJ2-1, with D unclear. Germline CDR1 is SGHVS and CDR2 is FNYEAQ. There are 11 residues in the CDR3. CDR3 sequence reads: CASSLFNGQFF. The CDR3 DNA reads as TGTGCCAGCAGCTTATTTAATGGGCAGTTCTTC.

This clonotype was seen once. In nucleotides, the CDR3 is TGTGCCACCAGTGATGACCTGAGCGCTGAAGCTTTCTTT. This codes for CATSDDLSAEAFF. V and J are TRBV24-1 and TRBJ1-1, with unresolved D. CDR3 length: 13 residues. V lost 3 bases to trimming and J lost 6 bases, with 10 bases between them. Germline V gene data show CDR1 as KGHDR and CDR2 as SFDVKD.

The chain has TRBV15 and TRBJ1-1; 7 bases match TRBD1. There are 16 residues in the CDR3. The V segment lost 5 bases and the J segment 0 bases; nucleotides outside the gene matches: 9. Germline CDR1 reads LNHNV; CDR2 reads YYDKDF (reference sequence). The CDR3 nucleotides are TGTGCCACCAGCGAACAGGGGAAGGGATTGAACACTGAAGCTTTCTTT. It is translated as CATSEQGKGLNTEAFF.

The genes are TRBV5-6 and TRBJ2-1; maybe TRBD2 (5 bases). Germline-derived CDR1 and CDR2 are SGHDT and YYEEEE. CDR3 size: 13 residues. V lost 2 bases, J lost 9 bases, and 12 bases lay in between. CDR3 bases: TGTGCCAGCAGCTTTCCGGGATATAGTGAGCAGTTCTTC. Translated: CASSFPGYSEQFF.

The V call is TRBV20-1, the J call TRBJ2-3; 11 positions agree with TRBD1. In germline, CDR1 is DFQATT, CDR2 SNEGSKA (reference sequence). Trimming at V came to 7 bases and at J to 2 bases, leaving 5 bases not matched to a gene. This CDR3 comprises 14 residues. This chain's CDR3 is CSVGTGGFTDTQYF. For the CDR3, the DNA is TGCAGTGTCGGGACAGGGGGGTTCACAGATACGCAGTATTTT.

This clonotype was recorded a few times. A read error may be the cause here, since a much bigger clone is one base away. The gene calls are TRBV4-2 and TRBJ2-5, with 9 bases aligning to TRBD2. Looked up from germline, CDR1 is LGHNA and CDR2 is YNFKEQ. The length of the CDR3 is 18 residues. The CDR3: CASSPSGTGGAFQEAQYF. CDR3 coding DNA: TGTGCCAGCAGCCCTAGCGGGACCGGCGGGGCATTCCAAGAGGCCCAGTACTTC.

The chain combines TRBV9 with TRBJ2-5; D may be TRBD1 (5 bases). The end of the DNA fits TRBJ2-7 better, so the J call may be wrong. The CDR3 is 13 residues long. Germline CDR1 SGDLS, CDR2 YYNGEE. Here the CDR3 reads CASSVDQGDEQYF. CDR3 DNA sequence: TGTGCCAGCAGCGTAGACCAGGGTGACGAGCAGTACTTC.

The table lists this clonotype with a few counts. The chain carries TRBV3-1 and TRBJ2-3; D call uncertain. Germline lookup yields CDR1 LGHDT and CDR2 YNNKEL (reference sequence). V lost 3 bases and J lost 5, with 9 bases in between. This CDR3 comprises 13 residues. CDR3 sequence reads: CASSQDLRDTQYF. The CDR3, as DNA: TGTGCCAGCAGCCAGGACCTTAGAGATACGCAGTATTTT.

This chain's CDR3 is CASSLTGDTGYTF. In nucleotides, the CDR3 is TGTGCCAGCAGCTTGACAGGGGATACTGGCTACACCTTC. The chain carries TRBV7-9 and TRBJ1-2; 8 nucleotides agree with TRBD1. Unmatched junction bases numbered 4, after V lost 3 bases and J lost 7 bases. The CDR3 spans 13 residues. Germline lookup yields CDR1 SEHNR and CDR2 FQNEAQ (reference sequence).

On this clonotype: A read error may produce the germline difference seen at one junction end. V gene TRBV27 combines with J gene TRBJ2-1; TRBD2 aligns across 8 bases. The CDR3 runs to 15 residues. Germline V CDR1 and CDR2: MNHEY, SMNVEV (reference sequence). The CDR3 bases are TGTGCCAGCAGTTTCGACACGGGGGGGTACAATGAGCAGGTCTTC. Amino acids: CASSFDTGGYNEQVF.

The V and J genes are TRBV9 and TRBJ1-5, with D tentatively TRBD1 (5 bases). V was pared by 5 bases and J by 2 bases, with 14 bases between. CDR1 and CDR2 from the germline V gene are SGDLS and YYNGEE. The CDR3 contains 15 residues. The CDR3 here is CASSKGPGGNQPQHF. The DNA of the CDR3 is TGTGCCAGCAGTAAGGGGCCGGGAGGCAATCAGCCCCAGCATTTT.

The V gene is TRBV6-6, the J gene TRBJ1-4, with D possibly matching TRBD1 (5 bases). Between the trimmed V and J ends, which lost 8 bases and 4 bases, there was a span of 14 bases. Germline values: CDR1 MNHNY, CDR2 SVGAGI (reference sequence). The CDR3 loop spans 14 amino acids. The CDR3 DNA sequence: TGTGCCAGCGGCCAACAGGAGATTAATGAAAAACTGTTTTTT. Amino acid sequence: CASGQQEINEKLFF.

This clonotype was found a few times. The gene calls are TRBV12-3 or TRBV12-4 and TRBJ2-2; 8 bases align to TRBD1. J gave up 6 bases and V 4 bases, and 7 bases lay outside the gene matches. CDR3 length equals 15 residues. The CDR3: CASSSFGTGAGELFF. CDR3 DNA sequence: TGTGCCAGCAGTTCATTCGGGACAGGCGCCGGGGAGCTGTTTTTT.